The clone carrying this T cell receptor (beta chain) was picked up many times. The length of the CDR3 is 15 residues. Germline lookup yields CDR1 DFQATT and CDR2 SNEGSKA (reference sequence). J lost 4 bases, V lost 0 bases, and 5 bases had no gene match. The entry originates in a study of identical twins. Each CDR3 protein gets one entry after TCRdb re-called the 5' RACE reads with MiXCR. The sample lists around 450,000 distinct CDR3 sequences, 12% to 15% seen once, with about 0.52% in the top ten. Another study also made use of these data, one on yellow fever vaccine responses in identical twins.

Sample: CD4+ T cells sorted from blood. V usage is TRBV20-1 and J usage is TRBJ1-4; 7 positions match TRBD1. The receptor comes from a young woman in good health. CDR3 in DNA: TGCAGTGCTAGAGATCTCAGGGACAGTAATGAAAAACTGTTTTTT. It encodes CSARDLRDSNEKLFF.